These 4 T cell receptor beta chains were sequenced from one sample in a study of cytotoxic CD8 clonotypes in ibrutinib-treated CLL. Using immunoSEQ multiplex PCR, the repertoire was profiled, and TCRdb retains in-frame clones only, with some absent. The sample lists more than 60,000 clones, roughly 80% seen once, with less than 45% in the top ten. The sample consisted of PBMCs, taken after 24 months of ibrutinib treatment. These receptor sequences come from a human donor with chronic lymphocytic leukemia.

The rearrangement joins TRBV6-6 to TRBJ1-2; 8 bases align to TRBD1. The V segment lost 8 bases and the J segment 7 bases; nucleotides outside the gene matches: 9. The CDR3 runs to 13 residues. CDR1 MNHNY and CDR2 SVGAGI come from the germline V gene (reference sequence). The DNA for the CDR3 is TGTGCCAGCGCACCCGGGACAGGCTCTGGCTACACCTTC. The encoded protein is CASAPGTGSGYTF.

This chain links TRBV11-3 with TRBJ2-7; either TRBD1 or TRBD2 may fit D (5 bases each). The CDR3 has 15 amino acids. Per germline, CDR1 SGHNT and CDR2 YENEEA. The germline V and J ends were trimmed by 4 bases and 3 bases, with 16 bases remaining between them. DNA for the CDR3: TGTGCCAGCAGCTCCGGGGCAGCGGAAAACTACGAGCAGTACTTC. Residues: CASSSGAAENYEQYF.

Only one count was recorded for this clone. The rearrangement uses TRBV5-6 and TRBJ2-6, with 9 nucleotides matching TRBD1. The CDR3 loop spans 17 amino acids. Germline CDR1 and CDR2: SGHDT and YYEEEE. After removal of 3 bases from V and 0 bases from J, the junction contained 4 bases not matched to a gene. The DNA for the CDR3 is TGTGCCAGCAGCTGGGGGACAGGGTTCTCTGGGGCCAACGTCCTGACTTTC. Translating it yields CASSWGTGFSGANVLTF.

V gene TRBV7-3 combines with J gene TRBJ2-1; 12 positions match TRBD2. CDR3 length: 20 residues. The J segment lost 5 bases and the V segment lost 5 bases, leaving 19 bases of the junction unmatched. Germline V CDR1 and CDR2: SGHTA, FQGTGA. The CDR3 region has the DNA TGTGCCAGCAGCGAGTCTAGCGGGAGGGCCTTCTCGACGAGAAACAATGAGCAGTTCTTC. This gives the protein CASSESSGRAFSTRNNEQFF.